This T cell receptor beta chain was obtained from a study of OX40 agonist ivuxolimab in advanced cancers. This clone was counted a few times. TCRdb's table, derived via immunoSEQ multiplex PCR, lists solely in-frame clones and lacks some. The sample shows around 100,000 clones, roughly 90% of them seen only once. The CDR3 is made up of 14 amino acids. Trimming removed 5 bases from V and 4 bases from J, with 15 bases in between. Germline lookup yields CDR1 MDHEN and CDR2 SYDVKM. The sample in question was CD4+ or CD8+ T cells sorted from blood, obtained in a trial of the OX40 agonist ivuxolimab. This sequence joins TRBV28 and TRBJ2-7; D is perhaps TRBD1 (6 bases). This TCR was recovered from an adult with an advanced solid tumor such as melanoma, head and neck, liver or kidney cancer. CDR3: CASSTHSQGYEQYF. The CDR3 bases are TGTGCCAGCAGTACACATTCTCAGGGGTACGAGCAGTACTTC.